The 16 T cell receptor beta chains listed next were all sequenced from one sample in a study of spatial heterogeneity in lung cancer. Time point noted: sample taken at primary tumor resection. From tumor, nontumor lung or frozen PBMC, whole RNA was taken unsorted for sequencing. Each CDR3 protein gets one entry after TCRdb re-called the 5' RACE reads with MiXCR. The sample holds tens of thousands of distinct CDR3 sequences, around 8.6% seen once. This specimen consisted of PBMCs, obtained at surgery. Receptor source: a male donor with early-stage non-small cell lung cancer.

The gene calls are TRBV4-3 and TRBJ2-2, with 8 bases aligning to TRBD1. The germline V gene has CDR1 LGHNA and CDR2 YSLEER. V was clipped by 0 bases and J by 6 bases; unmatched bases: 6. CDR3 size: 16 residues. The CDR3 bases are TGCGCCAGCAGCCAAGATGGCCAGGGGGCCTCCGGGGAGCTGTTTTTT. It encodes CASSQDGQGASGELFF.

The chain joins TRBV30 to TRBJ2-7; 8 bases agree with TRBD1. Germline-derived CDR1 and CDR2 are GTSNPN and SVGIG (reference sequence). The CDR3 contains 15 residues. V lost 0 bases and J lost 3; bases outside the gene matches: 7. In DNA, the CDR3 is TGTGCCTGGAGTGTCTTAGGCAGGGGGCTCTACGAGCAGTACTTC. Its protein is CAWSVLGRGLYEQYF.

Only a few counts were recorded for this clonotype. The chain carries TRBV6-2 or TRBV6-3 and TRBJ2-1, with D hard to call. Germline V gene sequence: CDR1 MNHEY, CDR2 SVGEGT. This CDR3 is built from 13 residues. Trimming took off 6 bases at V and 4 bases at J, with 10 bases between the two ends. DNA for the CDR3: TGTGCCAGCAGACTCCACGGGTACAATGAGCAGTTCTTC. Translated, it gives CASRLHGYNEQFF.

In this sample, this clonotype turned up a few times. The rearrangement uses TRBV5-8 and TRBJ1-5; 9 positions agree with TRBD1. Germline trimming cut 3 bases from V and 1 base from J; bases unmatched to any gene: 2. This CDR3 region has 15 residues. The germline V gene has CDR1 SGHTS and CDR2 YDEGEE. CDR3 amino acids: CASSYRGRSNQPQHF. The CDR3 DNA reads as TGTGCCAGCAGCTACAGGGGGCGAAGCAATCAGCCCCAGCATTTT.

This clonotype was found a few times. The CDR3 DNA follows: TGTGCCAGCAGCTTGCGCGGTGGGGGGCAGGAGGCTGAAGCTTTCTTT. Its protein is CASSLRGGGQEAEAFF. The V gene is TRBV5-4, the J gene TRBJ1-1; possible D gene TRBD1, 6 bases. This CDR3 is 16 amino acids long. Trimming cost V 1 base and J 6 bases, with 19 bases left between them. In germline, CDR1 is SGHNT, CDR2 YYREEE (reference sequence).

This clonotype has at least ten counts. The CDR3: CASSEARVGENNEQFF. The CDR3 region has the DNA TGTGCCAGCAGTGAAGCGCGGGTGGGGGAGAACAATGAGCAGTTCTTC. The rearrangement joins TRBV2 to TRBJ2-1; D possibly uses TRBD1 or TRBD2 (5 bases each). Germline V lookup: CDR1 SNHLY, CDR2 FYNNEI. V was trimmed by 0 bases and J by 5 bases, leaving 14 bases between them. The CDR3 is made up of 16 amino acids.

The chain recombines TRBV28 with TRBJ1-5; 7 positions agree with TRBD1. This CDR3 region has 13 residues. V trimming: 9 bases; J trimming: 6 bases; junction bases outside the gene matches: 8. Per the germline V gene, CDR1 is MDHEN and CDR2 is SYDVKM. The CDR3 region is CASGAGGSQPQHF. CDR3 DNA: TGTGCCAGTGGAGCAGGGGGAAGTCAGCCCCAGCATTTT.

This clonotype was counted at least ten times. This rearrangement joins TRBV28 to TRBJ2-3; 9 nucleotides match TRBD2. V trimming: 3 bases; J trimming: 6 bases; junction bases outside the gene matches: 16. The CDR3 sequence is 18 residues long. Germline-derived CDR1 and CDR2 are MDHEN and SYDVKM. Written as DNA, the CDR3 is TGTGCCAGCAGTTTTAGCCCCCGACTAGCGGTCCAGAAGGATACGCAGTATTTT. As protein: CASSFSPRLAVQKDTQYF.

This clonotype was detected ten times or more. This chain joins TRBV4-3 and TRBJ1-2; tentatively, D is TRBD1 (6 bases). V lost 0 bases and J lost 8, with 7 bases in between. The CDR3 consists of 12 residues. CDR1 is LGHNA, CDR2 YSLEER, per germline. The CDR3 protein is CASSQDTGGYTF. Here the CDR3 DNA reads TGCGCCAGCAGCCAAGATACAGGGGGCTACACCTTC.

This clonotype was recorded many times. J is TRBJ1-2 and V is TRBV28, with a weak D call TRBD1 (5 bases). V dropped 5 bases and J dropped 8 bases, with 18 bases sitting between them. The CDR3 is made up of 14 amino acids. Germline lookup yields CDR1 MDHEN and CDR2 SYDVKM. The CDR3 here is CASSPPPRGGGYTF. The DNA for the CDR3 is TGTGCCAGCAGTCCACCACCTAGGGGAGGCGGCTACACCTTC.

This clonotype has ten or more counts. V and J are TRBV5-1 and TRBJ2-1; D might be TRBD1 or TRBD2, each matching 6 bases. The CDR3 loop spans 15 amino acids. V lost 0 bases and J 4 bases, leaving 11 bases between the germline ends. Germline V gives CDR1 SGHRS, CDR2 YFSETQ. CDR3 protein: CASSLEGGSYNEQFF. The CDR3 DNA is TGCGCCAGCAGCTTGGAAGGGGGGAGTTACAATGAGCAGTTCTTC.

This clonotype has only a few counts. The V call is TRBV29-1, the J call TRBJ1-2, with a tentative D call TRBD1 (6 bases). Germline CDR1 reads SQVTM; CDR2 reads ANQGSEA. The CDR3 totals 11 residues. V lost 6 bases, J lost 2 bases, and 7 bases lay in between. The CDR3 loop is CSVGQNYGYTF. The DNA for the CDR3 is TGCAGCGTGGGACAAAACTATGGCTACACCTTC.

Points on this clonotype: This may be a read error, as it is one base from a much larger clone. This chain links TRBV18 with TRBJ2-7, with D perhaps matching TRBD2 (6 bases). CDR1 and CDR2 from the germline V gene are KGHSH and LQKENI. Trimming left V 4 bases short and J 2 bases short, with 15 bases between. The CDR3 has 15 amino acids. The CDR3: CASSLPGTPTYEQYF. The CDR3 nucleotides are TGTGCCAGCTCACTGCCCGGGACTCCGACCTACGAGCAGTACTTC.

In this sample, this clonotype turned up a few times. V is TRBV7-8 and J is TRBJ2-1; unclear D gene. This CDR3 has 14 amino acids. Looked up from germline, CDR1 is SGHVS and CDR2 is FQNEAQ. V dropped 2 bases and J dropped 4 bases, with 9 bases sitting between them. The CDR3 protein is CASSLRSGYNEQFF. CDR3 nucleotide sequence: TGTGCCAGCAGCTTAAGATCCGGTTACAATGAGCAGTTCTTC.

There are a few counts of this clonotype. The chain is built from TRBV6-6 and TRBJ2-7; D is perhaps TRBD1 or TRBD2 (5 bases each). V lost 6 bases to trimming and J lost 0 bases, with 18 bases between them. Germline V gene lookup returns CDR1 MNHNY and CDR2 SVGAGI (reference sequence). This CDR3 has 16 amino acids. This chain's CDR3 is CASRFTGTPSSYEQYF. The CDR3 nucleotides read TGTGCCAGCAGGTTCACCGGGACCCCGAGCTCCTACGAGCAGTACTTC.

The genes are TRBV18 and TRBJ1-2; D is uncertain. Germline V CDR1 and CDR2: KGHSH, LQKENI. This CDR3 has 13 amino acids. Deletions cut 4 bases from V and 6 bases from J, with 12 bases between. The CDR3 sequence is CASSHTYADGYTF. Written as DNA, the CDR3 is TGTGCCAGCTCACACACGTACGCTGATGGCTACACCTTC.